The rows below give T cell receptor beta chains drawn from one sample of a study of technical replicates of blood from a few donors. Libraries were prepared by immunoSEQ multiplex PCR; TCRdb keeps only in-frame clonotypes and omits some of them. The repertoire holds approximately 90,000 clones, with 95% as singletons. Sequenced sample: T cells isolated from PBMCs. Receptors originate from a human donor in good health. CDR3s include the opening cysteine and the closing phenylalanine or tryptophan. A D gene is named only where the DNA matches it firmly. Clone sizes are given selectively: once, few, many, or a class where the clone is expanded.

CDR3: CASSLVRAGTDTQYF
DNA: TGTGCCAGCAGTTTGGTGCGGGCCGGCACAGATACGCAGTATTTT
size: NA
V: TRBV28
D: NA
J: TRBJ2-3

CDR3: CASSFAASSYEQYF
DNA: TGTGCCAGCAGTTTCGCCGCGAGCTCCTACGAGCAGTACTTC
size: NA
V: TRBV27
D: NA
J: TRBJ2-7

CDR3: CASSPLAGGRNEQFF
DNA: TGTGCCAGCAGCCCTCTAGCGGGAGGGCGCAATGAGCAGTTCTTC
size: once
V: TRBV6-5
D: TRBD2
J: TRBJ2-1

CDR3: CASSVAGVPHYGYTF
DNA: TGTGCCAGCAGCGTAGCCGGGGTCCCCCACTATGGCTACACCTTC
size: once
V: TRBV9
D: NA
J: TRBJ1-2

CDR3: CASSLGAAYSNQPQHF
DNA: TGTGCCAGCAGTTTGGGGGCAGCCTATAGCAATCAGCCCCAGCATTTT
size: NA
V: TRBV27
D: NA
J: TRBJ1-5

CDR3: CASFDNPGTDEYF
DNA: TGTGCCAGCTTCGATAACCCCGGGACAGACGAGTATTTT
size: NA
V: TRBV5-6
D: TRBD1
J: TRBJ2-3

CDR3: CASSPVGQGLVGGANVLTF
DNA: TGTGCCAGCAGCCCCGTGGGACAGGGCCTTGTCGGAGGGGCCAACGTCCTGACTTTC
size: NA
V: TRBV9
D: TRBD1
J: TRBJ2-6

CDR3: CASSLKGATSLYEQYF
DNA: TGTGCCAGCAGTTTAAAGGGAGCGACTAGCCTCTACGAGCAGTACTTC
size: NA
V: TRBV27
D: TRBD2
J: TRBJ2-7

CDR3: CASSYFRTGYGYTF
DNA: TGTGCCAGCAGTTACTTCCGGACGGGGTATGGCTACACCTTC
size: NA
V: TRBV6-5
D: NA
J: TRBJ1-2

CDR3: CASSSNRLVEGYEQYF
DNA: TGCGCCAGCAGCTCTAACCGCTTGGTGGAGGGCTACGAGCAGTACTTC
size: NA
V: TRBV5-1
D: NA
J: TRBJ2-7

CDR3: CASASGTGGVETQYF
DNA: TGTGCCAGCGCAAGCGGGACAGGGGGCGTCGAGACCCAGTACTTC
size: NA
V: TRBV27
D: TRBD1
J: TRBJ2-5

CDR3: CASSLDINYGYTF
DNA: TGTGCCAGTAGTCTGGACATTAACTATGGCTACACCTTC
size: once
V: TRBV19
D: NA
J: TRBJ1-2

CDR3: CASSITQATNEKLFF
DNA: TGTGCCAGTAGTATCACACAGGCAACTAATGAAAAACTGTTTTTT
size: once
V: TRBV19
D: NA
J: TRBJ1-4

CDR3: CASSKKREATGELFF
DNA: TGTGCCAGTAGTAAAAAGCGGGAGGCCACCGGGGAGCTGTTTTTT
size: NA
V: TRBV19
D: TRBD2
J: TRBJ2-2

CDR3: CAAGPGLFTDTQYF
DNA: TGTGCCGCGGGCCCGGGACTTTTCACAGATACGCAGTATTTT
size: NA
V: TRBV7-8
D: NA
J: TRBJ2-3

CDR3: CASSEAGGDEKLFF
DNA: TGTGCCAGCAGCGAGGCGGGGGGCGATGAAAAACTGTTTTTT
size: NA
V: TRBV6-4
D: NA
J: TRBJ1-4

CDR3: CASSLKGQGTWNSPLHF
DNA: TGTGCCAGCAGCTTAAAAGGACAGGGGACGTGGAATTCACCCCTCCACTTT
size: NA
V: TRBV11-3
D: TRBD1
J: TRBJ1-6

CDR3: CASKSQGRSLDGYTF
DNA: TGTGCCAGCAAATCCCAGGGGCGCTCCCTAGATGGCTACACCTTC
size: NA
V: TRBV19
D: NA
J: TRBJ1-2

CDR3: CATSGDSPYNEQFF
DNA: TGTGCCACCAGCGGGGATTCCCCTTACAATGAGCAGTTCTTC
size: NA
V: TRBV25-1
D: TRBD2
J: TRBJ2-1

CDR3: CSVEGLAGTSQYF
DNA: TGCAGCGTTGAGGGACTAGCGGGAACCTCGCAGTATTTT
size: NA
V: TRBV29-1
D: TRBD2
J: TRBJ2-3